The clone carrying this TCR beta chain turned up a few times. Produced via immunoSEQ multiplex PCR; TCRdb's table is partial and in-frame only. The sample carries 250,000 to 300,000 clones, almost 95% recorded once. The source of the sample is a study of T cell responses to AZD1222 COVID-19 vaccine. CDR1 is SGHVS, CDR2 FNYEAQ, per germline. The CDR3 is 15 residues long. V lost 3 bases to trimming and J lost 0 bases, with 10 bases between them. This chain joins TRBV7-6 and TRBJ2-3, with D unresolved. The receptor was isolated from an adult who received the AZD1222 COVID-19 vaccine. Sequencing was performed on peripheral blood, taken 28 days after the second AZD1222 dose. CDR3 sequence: CASSFQPASTDTQYF. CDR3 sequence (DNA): TGTGCCAGCAGCTTCCAGCCGGCGAGCACAGATACGCAGTATTTT.